Listed here are 21 T cell receptor beta chains from one sample, sequenced in a study of CD8 T cells in ankylosing spondylitis. Broader study findings: What appeared characteristic of ankylosing spondylitis blood was a TCR beta motif of under 10 highly homologous variants.

Antigens for these TCRs are unknown. TCRdb reanalysed the 5' RACE reads using MiXCR and keeps one entry per CDR3 protein. The sample yields approximately 540,000 distinct CDR3 sequences, roughly 12% seen once. The specimen was blood, either unsorted or a sorted T cell fraction (not recorded which). These TCRs come from a male donor with ankylosing spondylitis.

This clonotype was recorded a few times. The chain couples TRBV19 to TRBJ1-2; a weak D match, TRBD1 (5 bases). In germline, CDR1 is LNHDA, CDR2 SQIVND (reference sequence). The V end was cut by 4 bases, the J end by 4 bases, with 19 bases between. The CDR3 is 16 residues long. CDR3 coding DNA: TGTGCCAGTAGTAGCCCTTCGGGACGGATCTCCTATGGCTACACCTTC. Its protein is CASSSPSGRISYGYTF.

This clonotype was counted a few times. The chain uses TRBV5-4 and TRBJ2-7; 7 positions match TRBD2. CDR1 and CDR2 from the germline V gene are SGHNT and YYREEE (reference sequence). There are 14 residues in the CDR3. Losses at the gene ends were 4 bases for V and 0 bases for J; bases not matched to a gene: 4. Written as DNA, the CDR3 is TGTGCCAGCAGCCCCGGGGGGAGCTCCTACGAGCAGTACGTC. Protein sequence: CASSPGGSSYEQYV.

This clonotype was picked up a small number of times. CDR3 loop: CSARGTSGRPSNEQFF. The CDR3 nucleotides read TGCAGTGCTAGGGGGACTAGCGGGAGGCCTTCCAATGAGCAGTTCTTC. The genes are TRBV20-1 and TRBJ2-1; 15 nucleotides match TRBD2. Germline V gives CDR1 DFQATT, CDR2 SNEGSKA (reference sequence). Germline trimming cut 3 bases from V and 6 bases from J; bases unmatched to any gene: 6. CDR3 length: 16 amino acids.

This clonotype came up a few times. The chain carries TRBV29-1 and TRBJ2-5; 9 positions agree with TRBD1. The trim removed 0 bases at V and 5 bases at J, leaving 4 bases unmatched. Germline V gene data show CDR1 as SQVTM and CDR2 as ANQGSEA. The CDR3 is made up of 14 amino acids. CDR3 sequence reads: CSVEDTGGMETQYF. The CDR3 nucleotides read TGCAGCGTTGAAGATACAGGGGGCATGGAGACCCAGTACTTC.

This clonotype was picked up a small number of times. The rearrangement uses TRBV20-1 and TRBJ2-3; 10 bases are a match to TRBD2. The V gene's germline CDR1 is DFQATT and CDR2 SNEGSKA (reference sequence). J gave up 3 bases and V 6 bases, and 9 bases lay outside the gene matches. This CDR3 has 15 residues. The chain's CDR3 is CSALVGLATTDTQYF. In DNA form, the CDR3 reads TGCAGTGCGCTTGTGGGACTAGCGACTACAGATACGCAGTATTTT.

This clonotype has just a few counts. The chain uses TRBV7-9 and TRBJ1-2, with D perhaps TRBD1 (6 bases). The CDR3 is made up of 16 amino acids. Germline values: CDR1 SEHNR, CDR2 FQNEAQ (reference sequence). Trimming left V 5 bases short and J 3 bases short, with 19 bases between. Here the CDR3 reads CASSRGAETLDYGYTF. In DNA, the CDR3 is TGTGCCAGCAGCCGGGGGGCGGAGACCCTTGACTATGGCTACACCTTC.

This clonotype was recorded a few times. This chain links TRBV10-3 with TRBJ2-7; D is possibly TRBD2 (5 bases). Germline V lookup: CDR1 ENHRY, CDR2 SYGVKD. Trimming took off 6 bases at V and 5 bases at J, with 8 bases between the two ends. The CDR3 totals 11 residues. The CDR3 spells CAISERDEQYF. CDR3 nucleotides: TGTGCCATCAGCGAGAGGGACGAGCAGTACTTC.

The V and J genes are TRBV5-6 and TRBJ1-2; D is ambiguous. CDR1 is SGHDT, CDR2 YYEEEE, per germline. V gave up 4 bases and J gave up 4 bases, with 14 bases separating them. The CDR3 extends over 14 amino acids. The CDR3 region has the DNA TGTGCCAGCAGCGCAATCTCAGGTGCCTATGGCTACACCTTC. Its translation: CASSAISGAYGYTF.

A few counts support this clonotype. The CDR3 region is CASRSTQGFIKGAEAFF. CDR3 DNA: TGTGCCAGCAGGTCAACGCAGGGTTTTATAAAGGGGGCTGAAGCTTTCTTT. The chain carries TRBV11-2 and TRBJ1-1; TRBD1 is a possible D gene (6 bases). V was pared by 6 bases and J by 6 bases, with 26 bases between. The V gene's germline CDR1 is SGHAT and CDR2 FQNNGV. This CDR3 is built from 17 residues.

In DNA form, the CDR3 reads TGTGCCATCAGACCCCAGGGAGGTTGGGCTTTGAACACTGAAGCTTTCTTT. Its protein product is CAIRPQGGWALNTEAFF. The V and J genes are TRBV2 and TRBJ1-1; TRBD1 might be the D (5 bases). V lost 10 bases and J lost 0, with 24 bases in between. Germline-derived CDR1 and CDR2 are SNHLY and FYNNEI. This CDR3 has 17 residues. Looking up the rest from reference TRBV2 and TRBJ1-1 gives the full variable domain: EPEVTQTPSHQVTQMGQEVILRCVPISNHLYFYWYRQILGQKVEFLVSFYNNEISEKSEIFDDQFSVERPDGSNFTLKIRSTKLEDSAMYFCAIRPQGGWALNTEAFFGQGTRLTVV.

In this sample, this clonotype turned up a few times. The gene calls are TRBV28 and TRBJ1-2; D remains unclear. V gave up 5 bases and J gave up 4 bases, with 11 bases separating them. Germline CDR1 reads MDHEN; CDR2 reads SYDVKM. The CDR3 runs to 13 residues. The CDR3 coding sequence is TGTGCCAGCAGTCTCACGGCCTTCTATGGCTACACCTTC. It codes for CASSLTAFYGYTF.

This chain connects TRBV7-9 to TRBJ1-1; D is possibly TRBD1 (5 bases). The germline V and J ends were trimmed by 4 bases and 4 bases, with 10 bases remaining between them. This CDR3 spans 13 amino acids. Germline V gene sequence: CDR1 SEHNR, CDR2 FQNEAQ (reference sequence). DNA of the CDR3: TGTGCCAGCAGCTCTCAGGGACTCACTGAAGCTTTCTTT. It encodes CASSSQGLTEAFF.

This clonotype has more than one count but fewer than ten. The chain joins TRBV20-1 to TRBJ2-6, with TRBD1 identical over 7 bases. V was clipped by 5 bases and J by 4 bases; unmatched bases: 5. This CDR3 has 14 amino acids. CDR1 and CDR2 from the germline V gene are DFQATT and SNEGSKA (reference sequence). DNA of the CDR3: TGCAGTGCTCAACAGGGGTACGGGGCCAACGTCCTGACTTTC. It specifies CSAQQGYGANVLTF.

CDR3: CSARDRGRGSYNEQFF. In DNA form, the CDR3 reads TGCAGTGCTAGAGATAGGGGGAGGGGGTCCTACAATGAGCAGTTCTTC. The V call is TRBV20-1, the J call TRBJ2-1; tentatively, D is TRBD2 (7 bases). Trimming stripped 0 bases from V and 1 base from J, with 13 bases between. This CDR3 has 16 amino acids. Germline V CDR1 and CDR2: DFQATT, SNEGSKA (reference sequence).

This clonotype was found many times. The V and J genes are TRBV5-1 and TRBJ2-2, with 8 bases that match TRBD2. Trimming removed 3 bases from V and 3 bases from J; junction bases left unmatched: 7. The CDR3 spans 16 residues. Per germline, CDR1 SGHRS and CDR2 YFSETQ. The CDR3 reads CASSSPGAGDTGELFF. CDR3 nucleotide sequence: TGCGCCAGCAGCTCCCCGGGAGCGGGGGACACCGGGGAGCTGTTTTTT. Using reference TRBV5-1 and TRBJ2-2 for the parts outside the CDR3, the full variable domain is KAGVTQTPRYLIKTRGQQVTLSCSPISGHRSVSWYQQTPGQGLQFLFEYFSETQRNKGNFPGRFSGRQFSNSRSEMNVSTLELGDSALYLCASSSPGAGDTGELFFGEGSRLTVL.

This clonotype was seen a handful of times. The chain is built from TRBV5-1 and TRBJ2-7; D possibly matches TRBD1 or TRBD2 (5 bases each). CDR3 size: 15 residues. Between the trimmed V and J ends, which lost 4 bases and 3 bases, there was a span of 17 bases. Germline loops: CDR1 SGHRS, CDR2 YFSETQ. The CDR3 coding sequence is TGCGCCAGCAGCGCCCTAAGTGGGGGTTTCTACGAGCAGTACGTC. Residues: CASSALSGGFYEQYV.

This chain connects TRBV5-6 to TRBJ2-7; the match to TRBD1 covers 7 bases. Germline CDR1 is SGHDT and CDR2 is YYEEEE. This CDR3 region has 13 residues. After removal of 3 bases from V and 4 bases from J, the junction contained 4 bases not matched to a gene. CDR3 in DNA: TGTGCCAGCAGCTCAGGGGGTCAATACGAGCAGTACGTC. It translates to CASSSGGQYEQYV.

The sample holds many counts of this clonotype. The gene calls are TRBV20-1 and TRBJ1-5, with 9 bases identical to TRBD1. CDR1 is DFQATT, CDR2 SNEGSKA, per germline (reference sequence). CDR3 length: 16 residues. Trimming cost V 5 bases and J 0 bases; bases outside gene matches: 8. The CDR3 region is CSALRTGEDSNQPQHF. The DNA for the CDR3 is TGCAGTGCTCTACGGACAGGGGAAGATAGCAATCAGCCCCAGCATTTT.

The CDR3: CASSEYGREDKNIQYF. The CDR3 nucleotides read TGTGCCAGCAGTGAATATGGGCGGGAGGACAAAAACATTCAGTACTTC. V is TRBV25-1 and J is TRBJ2-4; 8 nucleotides match TRBD2. V trimming: 0 bases; J trimming: 3 bases; junction bases outside the gene matches: 4. The CDR3 is made up of 16 amino acids. Germline V gene lookup returns CDR1 MGHDK and CDR2 SYGVNS.

The chain employs TRBV29-1 and TRBJ1-1; no clear D. CDR1 and CDR2 from the germline V gene are SQVTM and ANQGSEA. The CDR3 loop spans 13 amino acids. V lost 7 bases and J lost 5, with 17 bases in between. CDR3 DNA: TGCAGCGCTCTGGAGGGTTCGTGGACTGAAGCTTTCTTT. This encodes CSALEGSWTEAFF.

The J gene is TRBJ2-1, the V gene TRBV20-1; 7 bases fit TRBD2. V lost 5 bases, J lost 7 bases, and 8 bases stayed unmatched. Germline V gene data show CDR1 as DFQATT and CDR2 as SNEGSKA (reference sequence). The CDR3 totals 13 residues. The CDR3 DNA is TGCAGTGCTGCAGGCGGGAGCAGGAATGAGCAGTTCTTC. It specifies CSAAGGSRNEQFF.